One and the same sample provided the 28 T cell receptor beta chains below, sequenced in a study of CD8 T cells in Susac syndrome. Random hexamers primed reverse transcription of about 0.45 to 1 ug RNA. TCRdb reprocessed the immunoSEQ multiplex PCR reads via MiXCR and lists one record per CDR3 protein. The sample lists under 550,000 distinct CDR3 sequences; approximately 85% were seen once. Sequencing input: CD8+ T cells from PBMCs. These receptors were obtained from a human donor with multiple sclerosis.

V gene TRBV2 combines with J gene TRBJ2-7; possibly TRBD1 for D (6 bases). Germline CDR1 SNHLY, CDR2 FYNNEI. Trimming stripped 7 bases from V and 5 bases from J, with 18 bases between. This CDR3 comprises 14 residues. The CDR3 DNA sequence: TGTGCCAGCACCTGGAGACAGGCTTCGGACGAGCAGTACTTC. Translating gives CASTWRQASDEQYF.

The chain links TRBV19 to TRBJ1-1; tentative D call: TRBD1 (5 bases). Germline V gene sequence: CDR1 LNHDA, CDR2 SQIVND (reference sequence). The CDR3 covers 15 residues. Trimming cost V 5 bases and J 4 bases, with 17 bases left between them. CDR3 coding DNA: TGTGCCAGTAGTTTGACAGTTCGGGGCGGCACTGAAGCTTTCTTT. This sequence encodes CASSLTVRGGTEAFF.

This clonotype appeared a single time. The rearrangement uses TRBV10-3 and TRBJ2-3; D is perhaps TRBD1 (6 bases). The V end was cut by 2 bases, the J end by 4 bases, with 16 bases between. The CDR3 spans 16 residues. Per germline, CDR1 ENHRY and CDR2 SYGVKD. DNA for the CDR3: TGTGCCATCAGTGAGCCCTGGGCAGGGGTCCCAGATACGCAGTATTTT. Amino acids: CAISEPWAGVPDTQYF.

The V and J genes are TRBV12-5 and TRBJ2-7; D tentatively fits TRBD1 or TRBD2 (5 bases each). V lost 5 bases and J lost 1, with 18 bases in between. Germline V gene lookup returns CDR1 LGHNT and CDR2 FRNRAP. CDR3 size: 16 residues. The CDR3 DNA follows: TGTGCTAGTGGTCCCCGAGAGGGGACGGGATCCTACGAGCAGTACTTC. It translates to CASGPREGTGSYEQYF.

The rearrangement uses TRBV4-1 and TRBJ2-1; 9 bases align to TRBD2. Per the germline V gene, CDR1 is MGHRA and CDR2 is YSYEKL. The CDR3 is 16 residues long. V shed 4 bases and J 2 bases; nucleotides not matched to a gene: 6. The CDR3 is CASSPRSSGAYNEQFF. The CDR3 DNA follows: TGCGCCAGCAGCCCGCGGTCTAGCGGGGCCTACAATGAGCAGTTCTTC.

The V and J genes are TRBV27 and TRBJ2-3; 9 bases match TRBD2. With V trimmed by 1 base and J by 4 bases, 15 bases remained unmatched. Germline V gene sequence: CDR1 MNHEY, CDR2 SMNVEV (reference sequence). This CDR3 comprises 19 residues. The CDR3 spells CASSLLSGAREGGSDTQYF. Here the CDR3 DNA reads TGTGCCAGCAGTTTATTGTCGGGGGCGCGGGAGGGAGGCTCAGATACGCAGTATTTT.

This clonotype has just a few counts. The chain couples TRBV30 to TRBJ2-7, with a weak D call TRBD2 (5 bases). In germline, CDR1 is GTSNPN, CDR2 SVGIG (reference sequence). The CDR3 has 13 amino acids. The CDR3 nucleotides read TGTGCTCGCGGAGGCCGCAGATCCTACGAGCAGTACTTC. Its protein product is CARGGRRSYEQYF.

The chain links TRBV30 to TRBJ1-2, with D maybe TRBD1 (5 bases). Germline V gene data show CDR1 as GTSNPN and CDR2 as SVGIG (reference sequence). V gave up 0 bases and J gave up 0 bases, with 11 bases separating them. CDR3 size: 15 residues. The CDR3 sequence: CAWSVVWGANYGYTF. For the CDR3, the DNA is TGTGCCTGGAGTGTAGTGTGGGGCGCTAACTATGGCTACACCTTC.

This rearrangement joins TRBV5-1 to TRBJ1-1; D remains ambiguous. This CDR3 spans 15 amino acids. CDR1 SGHRS and CDR2 YFSETQ come from the germline V gene. The V and J ends lost 1 base and 0 bases respectively, with 10 bases between them. The CDR3 DNA follows: TGCGCCAGCAGCTTGATAGGCGAAATGAACACTGAAGCTTTCTTT. This gives the protein CASSLIGEMNTEAFF.

This chain connects TRBV5-4 to TRBJ2-3; D gene uncertain. CDR3 length: 17 residues. V was trimmed by 0 bases and J by 1 base, leaving 15 bases between them. Per the germline V gene, CDR1 is SGHNT and CDR2 is YYREEE (reference sequence). The CDR3 is CASSLGAKELRTDTQYF. In DNA, the CDR3 is TGTGCCAGCAGCTTGGGGGCCAAGGAGTTGCGCACAGATACGCAGTATTTT.

The CDR3 bases are TGCGCCAGCAGCCAAGATCTGCACGAGCAGTACTTC. This codes for CASSQDLHEQYF. This chain uses TRBV4-1 with TRBJ2-7, with unresolved D. Germline V gives CDR1 MGHRA, CDR2 YSYEKL. CDR3 length: 12 amino acids. V lost 0 bases and J lost 5, with 5 bases in between.

The chain is built from TRBV7-8 and TRBJ2-3, with D unclear. The CDR3 spans 13 residues. Trimming stripped 5 bases from V and 6 bases from J, with 12 bases between. In germline, CDR1 is SGHVS, CDR2 FQNEAQ. CDR3 region: CASSPDFTDTQYF. DNA of the CDR3: TGTGCCAGCAGCCCCGACTTCACTGATACGCAGTATTTT. The whole variable domain, filled in from reference TRBV7-8 and TRBJ2-3, reads GAGVSQSPRYKVAKRGQDVALRCDPISGHVSLFWYQQALGQGPEFLTYFQNEAQLDKSGLPSDRFFAERPEGSVSTLKIQRTQQEDSAVYLCASSPDFTDTQYFGPGTRLTVL.

Points on this clonotype: The junction shows a germline mismatch at one end, possibly a read error. CDR3: CATSGGAPLTDTQYF. Written as DNA, the CDR3 is TGTGCCACCAGTGGTGGGGCTCCGTTGACAGATACGCAGTATTTT. The chain couples TRBV6-1 to TRBJ2-3; the D gene is possibly TRBD1 (5 bases). Germline assignment: CDR1 MNHNS and CDR2 SASEGT. CDR3 length equals 15 residues.

V gene TRBV29-1 combines with J gene TRBJ2-2; D unclear. The germline V gene has CDR1 SQVTM and CDR2 ANQGSEA. V gave up 5 bases and J gave up 3 bases, with 7 bases separating them. This CDR3 is built from 12 residues. The CDR3 DNA reads as TGCAGCGTTCACAGAGACACCGGGGAGCTGTTTTTT. Translation gives CSVHRDTGELFF.

This clonotype was counted a few times. The chain couples TRBV6-5 to TRBJ1-2; no clear D. Germline-derived CDR1 and CDR2 are MNHEY and SVGAGI. Trimming stripped 5 bases from V and 0 bases from J, with 7 bases between. The CDR3 consists of 13 residues. The CDR3 DNA is TGTGCCAGCAGTGTGGGCTCTAACTATGGCTACACCTTC. Translated: CASSVGSNYGYTF.

The chain carries TRBV20-1 and TRBJ2-1, with TRBD1 as a possible D gene (5 bases). CDR3 length equals 16 residues. V was cut by 4 bases and J by 0 bases, with 16 bases left in between. Germline V gene data show CDR1 as DFQATT and CDR2 as SNEGSKA (reference sequence). CDR3 residues: CSANTQTGSSYNEQFF. For the CDR3, the DNA is TGCAGTGCTAACACCCAAACAGGTAGCTCCTACAATGAGCAGTTCTTC.

This clonotype was counted only a few times. For the CDR3, the DNA is TGCGCCAGCAGCCAAGATCCAGACAACACTGAAGCTTTCTTT. This translates into CASSQDPDNTEAFF. The chain combines TRBV4-1 with TRBJ1-1; no clear D. This CDR3 is 14 amino acids long. Trimming took 0 bases from V and 2 from J, leaving 7 bases between them. Germline V CDR1 and CDR2: MGHRA, YSYEKL.

The chain uses TRBV27 and TRBJ1-1; perhaps TRBD1 as D (5 bases). The CDR3 totals 13 residues. Between the trimmed V and J ends, which lost 3 bases and 4 bases, there was a span of 9 bases. Germline V CDR1 and CDR2: MNHEY, SMNVEV (reference sequence). CDR3 region: CASSFGAVTEAFF. The CDR3 nucleotides read TGTGCCAGCAGTTTTGGGGCAGTCACTGAAGCTTTCTTT.

V gene TRBV7-9 combines with J gene TRBJ1-4; TRBD1 agrees at 10 bases. CDR3 length: 17 amino acids. After removal of 4 bases from V and 3 bases from J, the junction contained 8 bases not matched to a gene. Germline loops: CDR1 SEHNR, CDR2 FQNEAQ (reference sequence). The CDR3 DNA is TGTGCCAGCAGCTCGACGGGACAGGGGATGCCTAATGAAAAACTGTTTTTT. Amino acids: CASSSTGQGMPNEKLFF.

The chain employs TRBV4-1 and TRBJ1-4; TRBD1 matches 7 bases. Per the germline V gene, CDR1 is MGHRA and CDR2 is YSYEKL. The CDR3 totals 16 residues. V gave up 1 base and J gave up 10 bases; unmatched junction bases: 12. The CDR3: CASSQGGGQVYGKLFF. The CDR3 nucleotides read TGCGCCAGCAGCCAAGGGGGCGGACAGGTGTATGGAAAACTGTTTTTT.

The chain combines TRBV2 with TRBJ2-1; 10 bases agree with TRBD2. Germline loops: CDR1 SNHLY, CDR2 FYNNEI. Trimming cost V 5 bases and J 8 bases; bases outside gene matches: 12. The CDR3 consists of 16 residues. In nucleotides, the CDR3 is TGTGCCAGCAGTTCTTTTGAGCGGGAGGGCCTGGATGAGCAGTTCTTC. Protein: CASSSFEREGLDEQFF.

The chain employs TRBV5-6 and TRBJ2-7; 8 bases are a match to TRBD2. CDR3 length equals 16 residues. The J segment lost 3 bases and the V segment lost 2 bases, leaving 10 bases of the junction unmatched. Germline lookup yields CDR1 SGHDT and CDR2 YYEEEE. CDR3 nucleotides: TGTGCCAGCAGCTTCTTTTTAGCGGGGAACAACTACGAGCAGTACTTC. Translated, it gives CASSFFLAGNNYEQYF.

The V and J genes are TRBV4-1 and TRBJ2-2; D is perhaps TRBD1 or TRBD2 (5 bases each). CDR3 size: 15 residues. Germline CDR1 and CDR2: MGHRA and YSYEKL. V was cut by 1 base and J by 6 bases, with 12 bases left in between. The CDR3 reads CASSQGDGTPGELFF. CDR3 nucleotide sequence: TGCGCCAGCAGCCAAGGGGACGGGACGCCCGGGGAGCTGTTTTTT.

The rearrangement links TRBV6-2 or TRBV6-3 to TRBJ1-3; D gene ambiguous. CDR1 and CDR2 (germline): MNHEY, SVGEGT. The germline V and J ends were trimmed by 6 bases and 11 bases, with 17 bases remaining between them. The CDR3 extends over 13 amino acids. The CDR3 nucleotides are TGTGCCAGCAGATCACAGCTCGGGCAAGCCATATATTTT. Its translation: CASRSQLGQAIYF.

The chain joins TRBV9 to TRBJ2-1; 11 bases fit TRBD1. CDR3 length: 16 amino acids. The junction had 5 bases not matched to a gene; V was cut back by 2 bases and J by 4 bases. The germline V gene encodes CDR1 SGDLS and CDR2 YYNGEE. The CDR3 here is CASSVVGTGGYNEQFF. As DNA, the CDR3 is TGTGCCAGCAGCGTGGTAGGGACAGGGGGTTACAATGAGCAGTTCTTC.

V gene TRBV7-9 combines with J gene TRBJ1-6; the match to TRBD1 covers 7 bases. With V trimmed by 3 bases and J by 8 bases, 10 bases remained unmatched. The CDR3 extends over 16 amino acids. Germline V CDR1 and CDR2: SEHNR, FQNEAQ (reference sequence). The CDR3 here is CASSFTGEVWDSPLHF. The DNA of the CDR3 is TGTGCCAGCAGCTTTACAGGGGAGGTATGGGATTCACCCCTCCACTTT. The whole variable domain, remainder taken from reference TRBV7-9 and TRBJ1-6, is DTGVSQNPRHKITKRGQNVTFRCDPISEHNRLYWYRQTLGQGPEFLTYFQNEAQLEKSRLLSDRFSAERPKGSFSTLEIQRTEQGDSAMYLCASSFTGEVWDSPLHFGNGTRLTVT.

The rearrangement joins TRBV13 to TRBJ2-7; 7 nucleotides line up with TRBD1. The CDR3 has 14 residues. J was trimmed by 3 bases and V by 4 bases; bases with no gene match: 6. CDR1 and CDR2 from the germline V gene are PRHDT and FYEKMQ (reference sequence). The CDR3 region has the DNA TGTGCCAGCAGCTCCGAGACAGGGAGCTACGAGCAGTACTTC. Translating it yields CASSSETGSYEQYF.

The CDR3 sequence: CASSLLEKLFF. CDR3 DNA sequence: TGTGCCAGCAGCTTACTGGAAAAACTGTTTTTT. The rearrangement links TRBV7-9 to TRBJ1-4; D is unclear. The V end lost 2 bases, the J end lost 8 bases, and 3 bases lay between the germline ends. The CDR3 has 11 amino acids. Germline V gene lookup returns CDR1 SEHNR and CDR2 FQNEAQ (reference sequence).